The subject of this entry is one TCR beta chain. The record originates from a study of patients and donors after allogeneic stem cell transplantation. Germline V gene sequence: CDR1 ENHRY, CDR2 SYGVKD. The ends were cut back, 6 bases at V and 0 bases at J, with 5 bases in the middle. The CDR3 totals 13 residues. TCRdb analysed the RT-PCR reads with MiXCR anew, one entry per CDR3 protein. Of 150,000 to 200,000 distinct CDR3 sequences listed, roughly 30% were seen once; the top ten hold 2.5% to 3.5%. Sequenced: blood, either unsorted or a sorted T cell fraction (not recorded which). The rearrangement uses TRBV10-3 and TRBJ2-2; D gene ambiguous. The TCR comes from a human donor who was either an allogeneic HSCT recipient or a stem cell or donor lymphocyte infusion donor (not recorded which). It is not recorded whose cells these are; they may come from a transplant donor. CDR3 protein: CAISATNTGELFF. The CDR3 nucleotides are TGTGCCATCAGCGCTACGAACACCGGGGAGCTGTTTTTT.